One sample yielded the 29 T cell receptor beta chains listed below, sequenced in a study of a mutant IDH1 vaccine in newly diagnosed glioma. The antigens for these receptors are not known. Time point meaning: week 23, last vaccination. Each dose delivered 300 ug of mutant IDH1 20-mer peptide subcutaneously with imiquimod. The assay was immunoSEQ multiplex PCR, and TCRdb's table has in-frame clones only and misses some. The sample lists 75,000 to 80,000 clones; more than 70% were seen once. Sequenced material: PBMCs, taken from a glioma patient whose treatment included an IDH1 peptide vaccine. Receptors were obtained from a woman between 45 and 65 years old with glioma.

This clone was seen a few times. The chain recombines TRBV2 with TRBJ1-4; 11 bases are shared with TRBD1. Germline-derived CDR1 and CDR2 are SNHLY and FYNNEI. The CDR3 is made up of 14 amino acids. With 4 bases clipped from V and 6 bases from J, the junction kept 1 base outside the gene matches. The CDR3 region is CASSGDRGDEKLFF. CDR3 sequence (DNA): TGTGCCAGCAGTGGGGACAGGGGGGATGAAAAACTGTTTTTT.

This clone occurred a few times. This chain connects TRBV7-9 to TRBJ1-4; no clear D gene. The V and J ends lost 5 bases and 7 bases respectively, with 11 bases between them. The length of the CDR3 is 13 residues. The germline V gene has CDR1 SEHNR and CDR2 FQNEAQ (reference sequence). The DNA of the CDR3 is TGTGCCAGCAGCCAACAGAGGACTGAAAAACTGTTTTTT. Protein sequence: CASSQQRTEKLFF. Full variable domain (rest looked up from reference TRBV7-9 and TRBJ1-4): DTGVSQNPRHKITKRGQNVTFRCDPISEHNRLYWYRQTLGQGPEFLTYFQNEAQLEKSRLLSDRFSAERPKGSFSTLEIQRTEQGDSAMYLCASSQQRTEKLFFGSGTQLSVL.

CDR3 coding DNA: TGTGCCAGCAGCTTCCTGGCGGCCCGGGGGGAGCAGTACTTC. This codes for CASSFLAARGEQYF. The chain combines TRBV7-9 with TRBJ2-7, with D possibly matching TRBD2 (6 bases). The CDR3 has 14 residues. Per the germline V gene, CDR1 is SEHNR and CDR2 is FQNEAQ (reference sequence). V lost 3 bases to trimming and J lost 7 bases, with 16 bases between them.

This chain links TRBV18 with TRBJ1-1; D perhaps matches TRBD1 (5 bases). The CDR3 sequence is 17 residues long. V was trimmed by 3 bases and J by 0 bases, leaving 17 bases between them. Germline CDR1 is KGHSH and CDR2 is LQKENI. CDR3 sequence: CASSPPSLQVMNTEAFF. CDR3 nucleotide sequence: TGTGCCAGCTCACCCCCGTCGTTACAGGTAATGAACACTGAAGCTTTCTTT.

The chain couples TRBV5-4 to TRBJ2-1; 9 bases line up with TRBD2. V dropped 4 bases and J dropped 8; count of bases not matched to a gene: 10. CDR3 length: 15 amino acids. The germline gives CDR1 SGHNT, CDR2 YYREEE (reference sequence). CDR3 DNA sequence: TGTGCCAGCAGCCGGAAACCGGGACTAGCTGATGAGCAGTTCTTC. Amino acids: CASSRKPGLADEQFF. Full variable domain (missing parts from reference TRBV5-4 and TRBJ2-1): ETGVTQSPTHLIKTRGQQVTLRCSSQSGHNTVSWYQQALGQGPQFIFQYYREEENGRGNFPPRFSGLQFPNYSSELNVNALELDDSALYLCASSRKPGLADEQFFGPGTRLTVL.

This chain joins TRBV7-6 and TRBJ2-7; unclear D gene. V was pared by 5 bases and J by 3 bases, with 14 bases between. Per germline, CDR1 SGHVS and CDR2 FNYEAQ. The CDR3 runs 14 residues. The CDR3 coding sequence is TGTGCCAGCAGCCCTGGGGTACAGTTCTACGAGCAGTACTTC. Protein product: CASSPGVQFYEQYF.

In its sample, this clone was seen a few times. V and J are TRBV19 and TRBJ1-1, with 8 bases that match TRBD1. Germline V gene sequence: CDR1 LNHDA, CDR2 SQIVND (reference sequence). The CDR3 contains 15 residues. V lost 3 bases to trimming and J lost 4 bases; unmatched junction nucleotides: 7. CDR3 amino acids: CASSIDDRGSTEAFF. In DNA form, the CDR3 reads TGTGCCAGTAGTATTGACGACAGGGGAAGCACTGAAGCTTTCTTT.

The chain couples TRBV19 to TRBJ1-1; a weak D match, TRBD1 (6 bases). V lost 0 bases and J lost 6, with 17 bases in between. CDR1 and CDR2 from the germline V gene are LNHDA and SQIVND (reference sequence). The length of the CDR3 is 16 residues. CDR3 sequence (DNA): TGTGCCAGTAGTATAGACCCGGACAGCCCCCTCCCTGAAGCTTTCTTT. Translated: CASSIDPDSPLPEAFF.

This rearrangement joins TRBV7-6 to TRBJ2-1; possibly TRBD1 or TRBD2 for D (5 bases each). CDR1 and CDR2 from the germline V gene are SGHVS and FNYEAQ. With 1 base removed from V and 1 base from J, the gap between germline ends came to 8 bases. The CDR3 is made up of 15 amino acids. The CDR3 region is CASSLGGESYNEQFF. As DNA, the CDR3 is TGTGCCAGCAGCTTAGGAGGGGAATCCTACAATGAGCAGTTCTTC.

V is TRBV7-9 and J is TRBJ2-1, with D perhaps matching TRBD1 or TRBD2 (5 bases each). Trimming pared 8 bases from V and 4 bases from J, leaving 9 bases between. This CDR3 region has 12 residues. CDR1 SEHNR and CDR2 FQNEAQ come from the germline V gene (reference sequence). CDR3 DNA sequence: TGTGCCAGCGGGACGTTATACAATGAGCAGTTCTTC. Amino acid sequence: CASGTLYNEQFF.

The V and J genes are TRBV5-6 and TRBJ2-3, with D hard to call. This CDR3 spans 14 amino acids. The germline V gene has CDR1 SGHDT and CDR2 YYEEEE. Deletions cut 0 bases from V and 2 bases from J, with 7 bases between. In nucleotides, the CDR3 is TGTGCCAGCAGCTTGGACGGTCCCACAGATACGCAGTATTTT. Protein product: CASSLDGPTDTQYF.

The rearrangement links TRBV18 to TRBJ2-1; D call uncertain. CDR1 is KGHSH and CDR2 is LQKENI in the germline V gene. Trimming left V 0 bases short and J 9 bases short, with 9 bases between. There are 13 residues in the CDR3. CDR3 protein: CASSPPQPTEQFF. CDR3 sequence (DNA): TGTGCCAGCTCACCACCGCAGCCTACTGAGCAGTTCTTC. The entire variable domain, with the rest obtained from reference TRBV18 and TRBJ2-1, is as follows: NAGVMQNPRHLVRRRGQEARLRCSPMKGHSHVYWYRQLPEEGLKFMVYLQKENIIDESGMPKERFSAEFPKEGPSILRIQQVVRGDSAAYFCASSPPQPTEQFFGPGTRLTVL.

V and J are TRBV2 and TRBJ1-2; unclear D gene. V was shortened by 0 bases and J by 9 bases, with 8 bases between the two germline ends. Germline lookup yields CDR1 SNHLY and CDR2 FYNNEI. This CDR3 comprises 12 residues. The CDR3 region has the DNA TGTGCCAGCAGTGAAGCGCAAAGGAGCTACACCTTC. This sequence encodes CASSEAQRSYTF.

V is TRBV12-5 and J is TRBJ1-2; 7 bases agree with TRBD1. CDR1 and CDR2 (germline): LGHNT, FRNRAP. Trimming at V came to 6 bases and at J to 4 bases, leaving 11 bases not matched to a gene. The CDR3 is 15 residues long. In DNA, the CDR3 is TGTGCTAGTGGCCAGGGAGGCCCAGGGGGCTATGGCTACACCTTC. This codes for CASGQGGPGGYGYTF.

The chain joins TRBV10-3 to TRBJ1-5; D is ambiguous. This CDR3 is built from 14 residues. Trimming took 4 bases from V and 3 from J, leaving 10 bases between them. Looked up from germline, CDR1 is ENHRY and CDR2 is SYGVKD. CDR3 coding DNA: TGTGCCATCAGTGCGGGCCGCGTCAATCAGCCCCAGCATTTT. It specifies CAISAGRVNQPQHF.

The rearrangement links TRBV30 to TRBJ1-1; tentatively, D is TRBD1 (5 bases). Trimming took off 4 bases at V and 4 bases at J, with 16 bases between the two ends. CDR1 is GTSNPN and CDR2 is SVGIG in the germline V gene (reference sequence). CDR3 length equals 14 residues. This CDR3 reads CAWTLGALGTEAFF. Written as DNA, the CDR3 is TGTGCCTGGACCCTAGGGGCCCTTGGCACTGAAGCTTTCTTT.

This clone was found a few times. This sequence joins TRBV6-6 and TRBJ1-4; 8 nucleotides align to TRBD1. This CDR3 has 13 residues. The junction had 9 bases not matched to a gene; V was cut back by 11 bases and J by 7 bases. CDR1 and CDR2 from the germline V gene are MNHNY and SVGAGI (reference sequence). The CDR3 region is CAVEQGVSEKLFF. In DNA form, the CDR3 reads TGTGCCGTCGAACAGGGGGTCTCTGAAAAACTGTTTTTT.

V gene TRBV2 combines with J gene TRBJ1-6; D is perhaps TRBD1 (5 bases). Germline V gene sequence: CDR1 SNHLY, CDR2 FYNNEI. This CDR3 has 14 residues. Trimming stripped 5 bases from V and 5 bases from J, with 10 bases between. CDR3 region: CASSLGRNNSPLHF. The DNA of the CDR3 is TGTGCCAGCAGTCTGGGACGGAATAATTCACCCCTCCACTTT.

This sequence joins TRBV10-3 and TRBJ1-1, with 9 positions matching TRBD1. V trimming: 7 bases; J trimming: 0 bases; junction bases outside the gene matches: 3. CDR3 length equals 14 residues. CDR1 and CDR2 from the germline V gene are ENHRY and SYGVKD. CDR3 sequence (DNA): TGTGCCATCAACGGACAGGGGATGAACACTGAAGCTTTCTTT. Translating gives CAINGQGMNTEAFF.

This clone was counted a single time. This rearrangement joins TRBV21-1 to TRBJ2-1. TRBV21-1 is flagged as a pseudogene. The CDR3 length is 12 residues. The CDR3 here is CASSKGGGEQFF. The CDR3 DNA reads TGTGCCAGCAGCAAAGGTGGGGGAGAGCAGTTCTTC.

CDR3: CASSYGTVNTEAFF. CDR3 DNA: TGCGCCAGCAGCTACGGGACAGTAAACACTGAAGCTTTCTTT. The chain uses TRBV5-1 and TRBJ1-1, with 7 nucleotides matching TRBD1. Losses at the gene ends were 3 bases for V and 2 bases for J; bases not matched to a gene: 4. The germline V gene has CDR1 SGHRS and CDR2 YFSETQ. The CDR3 runs 14 residues.

V and J are TRBV5-6 and TRBJ2-7; 7 bases align to TRBD2. V lost 3 bases and J lost 2; bases outside the gene matches: 8. The length of the CDR3 is 15 residues. In germline, CDR1 is SGHDT, CDR2 YYEEEE. CDR3 nucleotide sequence: TGTGCCAGCAGCTCGATGGGACTACGTACCTACGAGCAGTACTTC. Amino acids: CASSSMGLRTYEQYF. The entire variable domain, with the rest obtained from reference TRBV5-6 and TRBJ2-7, is as follows: DAGVTQSPTHLIKTRGQQVTLRCSPKSGHDTVSWYQQALGQGPQFIFQYYEEEERQRGNFPDRFSGHQFPNYSSELNVNALLLGDSALYLCASSSMGLRTYEQYFGPGTRLTVT.

The chain combines TRBV2 with TRBJ2-1, with 9 bases that match TRBD2. The CDR3 totals 13 residues. Germline assignment: CDR1 SNHLY and CDR2 FYNNEI. V lost 4 bases to trimming and J lost 7 bases; unmatched junction nucleotides: 2. CDR3 in amino acids: CASSVSGGNEQFF. The CDR3 DNA reads TGTGCCAGCAGTGTAAGCGGGGGGAATGAGCAGTTCTTC.

The J gene is TRBJ1-2, the V gene TRBV7-9; maybe TRBD1 (5 bases). This CDR3 has 15 residues. V lost 5 bases to trimming and J lost 4 bases, with 17 bases between them. Looked up from germline, CDR1 is SEHNR and CDR2 is FQNEAQ (reference sequence). The DNA for the CDR3 is TGTGCCAGCAGCCCCGGGGGGGGGTCCCTCTATGGCTACACCTTC. The encoded protein is CASSPGGGSLYGYTF.

This chain uses TRBV27 with TRBJ2-1; 7 nucleotides agree with TRBD2. Germline V CDR1 and CDR2: MNHEY, SMNVEV (reference sequence). The CDR3 runs to 15 residues. The V segment lost 2 bases and the J segment 4 bases; nucleotides outside the gene matches: 5. The CDR3 sequence: CASSLAGEVYNEQFF. The CDR3, as DNA: TGTGCCAGCAGTTTAGCGGGAGAAGTTTACAATGAGCAGTTCTTC.

This sequence joins TRBV30 and TRBJ2-2, with TRBD1 identical over 9 bases. Germline CDR1 and CDR2: GTSNPN and SVGIG (reference sequence). The length of the CDR3 is 17 residues. V trimming: 5 bases; J trimming: 6 bases; junction bases outside the gene matches: 16. DNA of the CDR3: TGTGCCTGGCGGGGGACAGGGAGGTCCCGAGGTGCCGGGGAGCTGTTTTTT. This gives the protein CAWRGTGRSRGAGELFF.

This clone was found a few times. The chain employs TRBV29-1 and TRBJ2-1; 7 positions match TRBD2. CDR1 and CDR2 from the germline V gene are SQVTM and ANQGSEA. This CDR3 has 13 residues. With V trimmed by 5 bases and J by 6 bases, 7 bases remained unmatched. This CDR3 reads CSVRGSYSNEQFF. As DNA, the CDR3 is TGCAGCGTTCGCGGGAGTTATAGCAATGAGCAGTTCTTC.

The chain uses TRBV6-5 and TRBJ2-3, with TRBD1 identical over 9 bases. The V segment lost 6 bases and the J segment 5 bases; nucleotides outside the gene matches: 9. Per germline, CDR1 MNHEY and CDR2 SVGAGI. CDR3 length: 15 amino acids. This CDR3 is CASSLQGALVDTQYF. The CDR3 region has the DNA TGTGCCAGCAGCCTACAGGGGGCTTTGGTAGATACGCAGTATTTT.

Remarks on this clone: Relative to the germline gene, one junction end is altered; a read error may explain this. The chain has TRBV11-2 and TRBJ1-5; 8 nucleotides agree with TRBD1. CDR1 is SGHAT, CDR2 FQNNGV, per germline. The CDR3 is 16 amino acids. The CDR3 protein is CASSLSADRGNQPQHF. DNA of the CDR3: TGTGCCAGCAGCTTATCCGCCGACAGGGGCAACCAGCCCCAGCATTTT.